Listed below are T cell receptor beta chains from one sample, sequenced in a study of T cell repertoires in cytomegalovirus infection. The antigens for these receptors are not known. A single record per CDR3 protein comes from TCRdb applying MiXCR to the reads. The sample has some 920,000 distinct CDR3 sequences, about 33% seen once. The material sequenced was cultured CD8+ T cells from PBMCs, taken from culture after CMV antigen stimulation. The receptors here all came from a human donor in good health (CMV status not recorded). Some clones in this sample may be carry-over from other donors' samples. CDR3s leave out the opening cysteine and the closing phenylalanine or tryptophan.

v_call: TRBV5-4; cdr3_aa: ASDRGGTGELF
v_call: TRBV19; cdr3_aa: ASSILGQRTYSNQPQH
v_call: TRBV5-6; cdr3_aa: ASSAGQEYGYT
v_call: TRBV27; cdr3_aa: ASSPLRTGADLTETQY
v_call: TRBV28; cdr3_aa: ASTVRGISNQPQH
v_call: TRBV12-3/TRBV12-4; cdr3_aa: ASSRNPTSGGPESEQF
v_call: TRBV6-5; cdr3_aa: ASSFSSGVETQY
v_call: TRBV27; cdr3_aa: ASSLVGGSYEQY
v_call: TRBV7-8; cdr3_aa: ASSLVGRIYEQY
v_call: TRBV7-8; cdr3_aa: ASSLVPDPTYEQY
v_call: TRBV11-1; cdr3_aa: ASSWTSGTYEQY
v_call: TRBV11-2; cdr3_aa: ASSLDLSQSGTDTQY
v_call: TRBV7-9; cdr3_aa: ASSLVSGTNEKLF
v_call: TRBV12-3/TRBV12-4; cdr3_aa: ASSFRDIPYNEQF
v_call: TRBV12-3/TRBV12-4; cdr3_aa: ASSFARGIYEQY
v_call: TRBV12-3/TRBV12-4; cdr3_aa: ASSLKRYNEQF
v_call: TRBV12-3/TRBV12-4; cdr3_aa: ASSLVRDREEGNQPQH
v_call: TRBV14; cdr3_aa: ASSRWRGGSDEQF
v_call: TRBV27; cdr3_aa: ASSTTGGETQY
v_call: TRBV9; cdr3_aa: ASSALAGINEQF
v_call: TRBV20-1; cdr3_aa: SARDAPGSREGELF
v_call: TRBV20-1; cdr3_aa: SGRTRSTEAF
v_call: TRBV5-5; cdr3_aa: ASSPSLAGGLVIGELF
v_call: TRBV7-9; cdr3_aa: ASTPRTGSTGELF
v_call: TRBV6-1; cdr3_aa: ASSPKGGGLGELF
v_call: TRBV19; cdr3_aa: ASSIEGDRGLYSYNEQF
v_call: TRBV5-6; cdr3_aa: ASSYSGTGKVSNQPQH
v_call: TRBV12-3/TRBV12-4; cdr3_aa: ASRTQESSYEQY
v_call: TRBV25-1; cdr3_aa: ASGPKTGSGETQY
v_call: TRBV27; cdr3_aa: ASQPGHLRDEQY
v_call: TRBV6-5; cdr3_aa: ASSYESQTGLGSEAF
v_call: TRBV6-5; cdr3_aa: ASSTGTGYLNTEAF
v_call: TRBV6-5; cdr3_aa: ASSYSWGPGELF
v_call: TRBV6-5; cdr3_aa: ASSYSGQGLWQTQY
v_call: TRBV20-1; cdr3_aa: SARVGQISRLATDTQY
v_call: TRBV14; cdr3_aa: ASSQPPGGNEQF
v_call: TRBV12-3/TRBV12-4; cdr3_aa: ASSPLEGEGGTGDTQY
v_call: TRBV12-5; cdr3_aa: ASGQSIRTSTDTQY
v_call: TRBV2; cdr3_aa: ASSDNPLNLEDSPLH
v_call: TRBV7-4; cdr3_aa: ASSGWDRGQEQF
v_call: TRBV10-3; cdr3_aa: AISLDSFSYNEQF
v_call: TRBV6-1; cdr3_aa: ASSDRHPTPLH
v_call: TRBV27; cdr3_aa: ATRQGREQPQH